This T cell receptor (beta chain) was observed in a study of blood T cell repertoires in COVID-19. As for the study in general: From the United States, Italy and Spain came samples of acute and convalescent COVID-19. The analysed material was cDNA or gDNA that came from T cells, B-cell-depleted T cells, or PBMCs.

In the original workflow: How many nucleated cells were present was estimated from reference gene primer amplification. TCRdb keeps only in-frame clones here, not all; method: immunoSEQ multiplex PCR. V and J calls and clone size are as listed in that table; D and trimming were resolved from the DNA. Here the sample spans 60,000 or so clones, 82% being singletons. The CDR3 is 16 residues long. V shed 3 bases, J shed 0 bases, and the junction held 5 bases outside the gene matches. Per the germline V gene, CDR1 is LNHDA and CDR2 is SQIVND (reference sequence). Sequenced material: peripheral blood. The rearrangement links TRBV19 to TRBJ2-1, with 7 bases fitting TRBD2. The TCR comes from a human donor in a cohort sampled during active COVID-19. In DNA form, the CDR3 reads TGTGCCAGTAGTATGGGGGAGGGGAGCTCCTACAATGAGCAGTTCTTC. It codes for CASSMGEGSSYNEQFF.